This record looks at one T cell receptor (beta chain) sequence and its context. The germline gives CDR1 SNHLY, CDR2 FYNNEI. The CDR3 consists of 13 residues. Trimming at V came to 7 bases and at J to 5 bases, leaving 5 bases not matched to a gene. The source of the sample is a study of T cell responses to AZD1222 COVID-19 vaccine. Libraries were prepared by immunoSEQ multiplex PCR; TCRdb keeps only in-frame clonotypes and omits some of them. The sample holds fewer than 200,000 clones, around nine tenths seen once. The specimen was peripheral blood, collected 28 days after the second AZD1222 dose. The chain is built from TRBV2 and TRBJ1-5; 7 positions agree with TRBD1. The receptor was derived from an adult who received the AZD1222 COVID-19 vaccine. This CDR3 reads CASTTGTDQPQHF. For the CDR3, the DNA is TGTGCCAGCACTACCGGGACAGATCAGCCCCAGCATTTT.